The present T cell receptor beta chain was sequenced within a study of blood T cells in healthy people across ages. Study-level information: Per every two T cells, about one barcoded beta molecule was captured by template switching. General study points: Among long-lived donors, naive CD4+ cells were more numerous and diversity higher than in aged donors.

Germline trimming cut 0 bases from V and 7 bases from J; bases unmatched to any gene: 12. The CDR3 spans 18 residues. In germline, CDR1 is LGHNA, CDR2 YNFKEQ. For this clonotype: Its matching antigen is unknown.

Healthy Caucasian individuals from Russia aged 6 to 90 served as donors. Through a sample-barcoded 5' primer and a J-beta primer mix, a second PCR was run for roughly 7 to 12 cycles. Each CDR3 protein is one row after TCRdb ran MiXCR on the 5' RACE reads. The table shows over 1,200,000 distinct CDR3 sequences, with 45% to 70% occurring only once. Sequenced material: blood. This TCR derives from a man aged 18 to 29 in good health. The chain combines TRBV4-2 with TRBJ2-1; TRBD2 agrees at 10 bases. The CDR3 spells CASSQDGASGSMLNEQFF. The CDR3 DNA reads TGTGCCAGCAGCCAAGATGGGGCTAGCGGGAGTATGTTGAATGAGCAGTTCTTC.